These T cell receptor beta chains were read from a single sample in a study of CD8 T cells in ankylosing spondylitis. TCRdb re-derived calls from the 5' RACE reads in MiXCR, one entry per CDR3 protein. Of about 30,000 distinct CDR3 sequences listed, about 5.2% were seen once; the top ten hold about 1.7%. Sequencing was carried out using blood, either unsorted or a sorted T cell fraction (not recorded which). The receptors stem from a female donor with ankylosing spondylitis or in good health (not recorded which). Both conserved end residues are part of each CDR3. Fields, in order: D gene, V gene, clone size, J gene, CDR3 protein, CDR3 DNA. The D gene is left open where the match is weak. Only part of the rows carry a size: once, few, many, or a class if the clone is expanded.

-	TRBV9	few	TRBJ2-5	CASSVGREETQYF	TGTGCCAGCAGCGTAGGCAGGGAAGAGACCCAGTACTTC
-	TRBV9	few	TRBJ1-6	CASSPREGVVALHF	TGTGCCAGCAGCCCCCGGGAGGGGGTGGTCGCCCTCCACTTT
-	TRBV9	many	TRBJ2-6	CASSVEGNGANVLTF	TGTGCCAGCAGCGTAGAGGGGAACGGGGCCAACGTCCTGACTTTC
-	TRBV5-1	many	TRBJ2-3	CASPRGRGADTQYF	TGCGCCAGCCCGCGGGGGCGCGGGGCAGATACGCAGTATTTT
-	TRBV9	medium-sized	TRBJ1-1	CASSVDVGHTEAFF	TGTGCCAGCAGCGTAGATGTAGGGCACACTGAAGCTTTCTTT
TRBD2	TRBV9	-	TRBJ2-2	CASGTGTSGKGELFF	TGTGCCAGCGGTACCGGGACTAGCGGTAAAGGGGAGCTGTTTTTT
-	TRBV9	many	TRBJ2-3	CASSVHFTDTQYF	TGTGCCAGCAGCGTACACTTCACAGATACGCAGTATTTT
TRBD2	TRBV9	many	TRBJ2-2	CASSAFGLAGGRSTGELFF	TGTGCCAGCAGCGCCTTTGGGCTAGCGGGGGGGCGATCCACCGGGGAGCTGTTTTTT
-	TRBV9	many	TRBJ2-3	CASSVVAGGTDTQYF	TGTGCCAGCAGCGTAGTCGCAGGGGGCACAGATACGCAGTATTTT
-	TRBV9	many	TRBJ2-7	CASSVDGGYSYEQYF	TGTGCCAGCAGCGTAGACGGGGGATACTCCTACGAGCAGTACTTC
-	TRBV9	many	TRBJ2-7	CASSVGGNSYEQYF	TGTGCCAGCAGCGTAGGGGGTAACTCCTACGAGCAGTACTTC
-	TRBV9	many	TRBJ1-2	CASSEINRENIYGYTF	TGTGCCAGCAGTGAGATTAACAGGGAAAATATCTATGGCTACACCTTC
TRBD1	TRBV9	many	TRBJ1-1	CASSPRTGGKDTEAFF	TGTGCCAGCAGCCCACGGACAGGGGGAAAGGACACTGAAGCTTTCTTT
TRBD1	TRBV9	many	TRBJ2-5	CASSVSGQGGKETQYF	TGTGCCAGCAGCGTATCCGGACAGGGGGGAAAAGAGACCCAGTACTTC
-	TRBV9	few	TRBJ2-1	CASSVGPRTSYNEQFF	TGTGCCAGCAGCGTAGGCCCCCGTACCTCCTACAATGAGCAGTTCTTC
-	TRBV9	many	TRBJ2-7	CASSVEVGGPYEQYF	TGTGCCAGCAGCGTAGAGGTGGGGGGGCCCTACGAGCAGTACTTC
TRBD1	TRBV9	many	TRBJ2-3	CASSVGTGVSTDTQYF	TGTGCCAGCAGCGTAGGGACAGGGGTGAGCACAGATACGCAGTATTTT
TRBD1	TRBV9	many	TRBJ2-2	CASSTEDRLGANTGELFF	TGTGCCAGCAGCACAGAGGACAGGCTCGGGGCTAACACCGGGGAGCTGTTTTTT
-	TRBV9	many	TRBJ2-7	CASSAAASSFEEQYF	TGTGCCAGCAGCGCCGCAGCCTCTTCGTTCGAGGAGCAGTACTTC
-	TRBV9	many	TRBJ1-2	CASNRDARPINEEGYTF	TGTGCCAGCAACAGAGACGCAAGACCTATAAACGAAGAGGGCTACACCTTC
-	TRBV9	many	TRBJ2-5	CASSVAGPPGTQYF	TGTGCCAGCAGCGTCGCGGGACCCCCTGGGACCCAGTACTTC